Following are 17 T cell receptor beta chains from one sample sequenced in a study of cytomegalovirus exposure and HLA in healthy donors (dated by TCRdb to the late 2010s). The library relied on the immunoSEQ multiplex PCR assay. For the multiplex PCR, a mixture combining 60 forward primers for TCR Vbeta segments and 13 reverse primers for TCR Jbeta segments was used. This is the immuneACCESS table as TCRdb keeps it, with only in-frame sequences that have V and J called. A part of the clones is gone; compared with another copy, unresolved V genes explain less than half, and the rest is unexplained. Recorded for this sample are around 150,000 clones; 78% of them occurred a single time. The top ten constitute 1.4% of the sample. The sequenced material came from PBMCs. Source of these receptors: a male donor in good health and CMV-seronegative.

The chain is built from TRBV6-1 and TRBJ2-3; 12 bases map to TRBD2. The CDR3 runs 15 residues. J gave up 6 bases and V 10 bases, and 11 bases lay outside the gene matches. Germline CDR1 is MNHNS and CDR2 is SASEGT. In DNA form, the CDR3 reads TGTGCCACCCGCCTCGGACTAGCGGGGATGGATACGCAGTATTTT. Translated, it gives CATRLGLAGMDTQYF.

The chain joins TRBV5-1 to TRBJ2-7, with TRBD1 matching over 8 bases. V dropped 2 bases and J dropped 5; count of bases not matched to a gene: 9. CDR3 length: 15 amino acids. Germline V gene data show CDR1 as SGHRS and CDR2 as YFSETQ. The CDR3 nucleotides are TGCGCCAGCAGCTTCCAGCCTGGACAGGGCAACGAGCAGTACTTC. This codes for CASSFQPGQGNEQYF.

The chain recombines TRBV9 with TRBJ1-2; D is possibly TRBD1 (5 bases). V was trimmed by 3 bases and J by 2 bases, leaving 14 bases between them. Germline V gene lookup returns CDR1 SGDLS and CDR2 YYNGEE. The CDR3 loop spans 15 amino acids. CDR3 protein: CASSARGEGNYGYTF. For the CDR3, the DNA is TGTGCCAGCAGCGCCCGGGGGGAGGGAAACTATGGCTACACCTTC.

The chain is built from TRBV10-3 and TRBJ1-1, with TRBD1 matching over 8 bases. The CDR3 is made up of 13 amino acids. CDR1 ENHRY and CDR2 SYGVKD come from the germline V gene. J was trimmed by 6 bases and V by 4 bases; bases with no gene match: 4. CDR3 sequence (DNA): TGTGCCATCAGTGGAGGACAGGGCGCTGAAGCTTTCTTT. Amino acid sequence: CAISGGQGAEAFF.

The genes are TRBV4-1 and TRBJ2-5; a weak D match, TRBD1 (6 bases). V lost 4 bases and J 2 bases, leaving 11 bases between the germline ends. This CDR3 region has 14 residues. Per germline, CDR1 MGHRA and CDR2 YSYEKL. CDR3 sequence: CASSLIGQQETQYF. CDR3 bases: TGCGCCAGCAGCCTTATAGGACAGCAAGAGACCCAGTACTTC.

The chain joins TRBV5-1 to TRBJ2-1; D gene ambiguous. This CDR3 is built from 14 residues. The V gene lost 4 bases and the J gene lost 6 bases, with 14 bases spanning the gap. The germline CDR1 and CDR2 sequences are SGHRS and YFSETQ. In DNA, the CDR3 is TGCGCCAGCAGCGAAATACCTCAGTTCAATGAGCAGTTCTTC. Translating it yields CASSEIPQFNEQFF.

CDR3 loop: CASSFRSGQGDYEQYF. The CDR3 DNA reads TGTGCCAGCAGCTTTAGATCAGGACAGGGTGACTACGAGCAGTACTTC. The chain employs TRBV7-6 and TRBJ2-7, with 8 bases that match TRBD1. The length of the CDR3 is 16 residues. The trim removed 3 bases at V and 3 bases at J, leaving 10 bases unmatched. Germline lookup yields CDR1 SGHVS and CDR2 FNYEAQ.

This chain's CDR3 is CASSPTVRGETQYF. DNA of the CDR3: TGTGCCAGCAGCCCCACAGTGAGAGGGGAGACCCAGTACTTC. The chain couples TRBV5-6 to TRBJ2-5; TRBD2 is a possible D gene (5 bases). Trimming cost V 4 bases and J 5 bases, with 15 bases left between them. Germline V CDR1 and CDR2: SGHDT, YYEEEE. The CDR3 sequence is 14 residues long.

This clone has more than one count but fewer than ten. V usage is TRBV5-4 and J usage is TRBJ1-1; weak D call: TRBD1 (5 bases). The CDR3 totals 14 residues. V was trimmed by 4 bases and J by 1 base, leaving 11 bases between them. The germline CDR1 and CDR2 sequences are SGHNT and YYREEE (reference sequence). In DNA, the CDR3 is TGTGCCAGCAGCCCTGGACAAGCGAACACTGAAGCTTTCTTT. This translates into CASSPGQANTEAFF.

The J gene is TRBJ2-3, the V gene TRBV7-9; D may be TRBD1 (6 bases). V was shortened by 3 bases and J by 2 bases, with 15 bases between the two germline ends. The length of the CDR3 is 16 residues. Germline lookup yields CDR1 SEHNR and CDR2 FQNEAQ (reference sequence). In DNA form, the CDR3 reads TGTGCCAGCAGCTTCCGGGACATAGAACTCACAGATACGCAGTATTTT. This codes for CASSFRDIELTDTQYF.

The gene calls are TRBV6-1 and TRBJ1-5; D call uncertain. Per germline, CDR1 MNHNS and CDR2 SASEGT. The CDR3 is made up of 14 amino acids. V was pared by 3 bases and J by 6 bases, with 12 bases between. Here the CDR3 DNA reads TGTGCCAGCAGTGATTCGGGGAAGGGTCAGCCCCAGCATTTT. Protein: CASSDSGKGQPQHF.

The rearrangement joins TRBV10-3 to TRBJ2-2; D remains ambiguous. The CDR3 contains 14 residues. The V end was cut by 0 bases, the J end by 4 bases, with 6 bases between. Germline V gene sequence: CDR1 ENHRY, CDR2 SYGVKD. The CDR3 DNA follows: TGTGCCATCAGTGAGTCTCGCGGCACCGGGGAGCTGTTTTTT. It translates to CAISESRGTGELFF.

The sample holds one count of this clone. The rearrangement links TRBV9 to TRBJ1-6, with 8 bases identical to TRBD1. The J segment lost 3 bases and the V segment lost 3 bases, leaving 14 bases of the junction unmatched. Germline CDR1 reads SGDLS; CDR2 reads YYNGEE. The CDR3 has 19 residues. Here the CDR3 DNA reads TGTGCCAGCAGCGCATCCGACGAAACAGGGGGGATCTATAATTCACCCCTCCACTTT. Its protein is CASSASDETGGIYNSPLHF.

This chain connects TRBV6-1 to TRBJ2-3; tentatively, D is TRBD2 (6 bases). Germline CDR1 and CDR2: MNHNS and SASEGT. V was trimmed by 6 bases and J by 2 bases, leaving 15 bases between them. The CDR3 sequence is 15 residues long. In DNA form, the CDR3 reads TGTGCCAGCAGCCTTGGGACTGTATCCACAGATACGCAGTATTTT. It codes for CASSLGTVSTDTQYF.

The CDR3 here is CASRVGGVTGELFF. The DNA for the CDR3 is TGTGCCAGCAGGGTGGGAGGTGTCACCGGGGAGCTGTTTTTT. The V call is TRBV2, the J call TRBJ2-2, with D possibly matching TRBD2 (6 bases). The CDR3 loop spans 14 amino acids. V shed 6 bases and J shed 4 bases, with 12 bases lying between them. Germline V lookup: CDR1 SNHLY, CDR2 FYNNEI. Drawing the rest from reference TRBV2 and TRBJ2-2, the complete variable domain is EPEVTQTPSHQVTQMGQEVILRCVPISNHLYFYWYRQILGQKVEFLVSFYNNEISEKSEIFDDQFSVERPDGSNFTLKIRSTKLEDSAMYFCASRVGGVTGELFFGEGSRLTVL.

The table lists this clone with a count of one. The chain has TRBV18 and TRBJ1-1, with TRBD1 matching over 8 bases. The germline V gene encodes CDR1 KGHSH and CDR2 LQKENI. V shed 3 bases, J shed 1 base, and the junction held 10 bases outside the gene matches. This CDR3 contains 17 residues. In DNA, the CDR3 is TGTGCCAGCTCACCCCTCGAGACAGGGGTAGGGAACACTGAAGCTTTCTTT. Translating gives CASSPLETGVGNTEAFF.

V and J are TRBV4-3 and TRBJ1-2, with a possible D match to TRBD1 (5 bases). Germline loops: CDR1 LGHNA, CDR2 YSLEER. V was clipped by 1 base and J by 9 bases, with 12 bases between them. This CDR3 region has 13 residues. CDR3: CASSQVRGDRYTF. As DNA, the CDR3 is TGCGCCAGCAGCCAAGTCCGGGGGGACCGCTACACCTTC.